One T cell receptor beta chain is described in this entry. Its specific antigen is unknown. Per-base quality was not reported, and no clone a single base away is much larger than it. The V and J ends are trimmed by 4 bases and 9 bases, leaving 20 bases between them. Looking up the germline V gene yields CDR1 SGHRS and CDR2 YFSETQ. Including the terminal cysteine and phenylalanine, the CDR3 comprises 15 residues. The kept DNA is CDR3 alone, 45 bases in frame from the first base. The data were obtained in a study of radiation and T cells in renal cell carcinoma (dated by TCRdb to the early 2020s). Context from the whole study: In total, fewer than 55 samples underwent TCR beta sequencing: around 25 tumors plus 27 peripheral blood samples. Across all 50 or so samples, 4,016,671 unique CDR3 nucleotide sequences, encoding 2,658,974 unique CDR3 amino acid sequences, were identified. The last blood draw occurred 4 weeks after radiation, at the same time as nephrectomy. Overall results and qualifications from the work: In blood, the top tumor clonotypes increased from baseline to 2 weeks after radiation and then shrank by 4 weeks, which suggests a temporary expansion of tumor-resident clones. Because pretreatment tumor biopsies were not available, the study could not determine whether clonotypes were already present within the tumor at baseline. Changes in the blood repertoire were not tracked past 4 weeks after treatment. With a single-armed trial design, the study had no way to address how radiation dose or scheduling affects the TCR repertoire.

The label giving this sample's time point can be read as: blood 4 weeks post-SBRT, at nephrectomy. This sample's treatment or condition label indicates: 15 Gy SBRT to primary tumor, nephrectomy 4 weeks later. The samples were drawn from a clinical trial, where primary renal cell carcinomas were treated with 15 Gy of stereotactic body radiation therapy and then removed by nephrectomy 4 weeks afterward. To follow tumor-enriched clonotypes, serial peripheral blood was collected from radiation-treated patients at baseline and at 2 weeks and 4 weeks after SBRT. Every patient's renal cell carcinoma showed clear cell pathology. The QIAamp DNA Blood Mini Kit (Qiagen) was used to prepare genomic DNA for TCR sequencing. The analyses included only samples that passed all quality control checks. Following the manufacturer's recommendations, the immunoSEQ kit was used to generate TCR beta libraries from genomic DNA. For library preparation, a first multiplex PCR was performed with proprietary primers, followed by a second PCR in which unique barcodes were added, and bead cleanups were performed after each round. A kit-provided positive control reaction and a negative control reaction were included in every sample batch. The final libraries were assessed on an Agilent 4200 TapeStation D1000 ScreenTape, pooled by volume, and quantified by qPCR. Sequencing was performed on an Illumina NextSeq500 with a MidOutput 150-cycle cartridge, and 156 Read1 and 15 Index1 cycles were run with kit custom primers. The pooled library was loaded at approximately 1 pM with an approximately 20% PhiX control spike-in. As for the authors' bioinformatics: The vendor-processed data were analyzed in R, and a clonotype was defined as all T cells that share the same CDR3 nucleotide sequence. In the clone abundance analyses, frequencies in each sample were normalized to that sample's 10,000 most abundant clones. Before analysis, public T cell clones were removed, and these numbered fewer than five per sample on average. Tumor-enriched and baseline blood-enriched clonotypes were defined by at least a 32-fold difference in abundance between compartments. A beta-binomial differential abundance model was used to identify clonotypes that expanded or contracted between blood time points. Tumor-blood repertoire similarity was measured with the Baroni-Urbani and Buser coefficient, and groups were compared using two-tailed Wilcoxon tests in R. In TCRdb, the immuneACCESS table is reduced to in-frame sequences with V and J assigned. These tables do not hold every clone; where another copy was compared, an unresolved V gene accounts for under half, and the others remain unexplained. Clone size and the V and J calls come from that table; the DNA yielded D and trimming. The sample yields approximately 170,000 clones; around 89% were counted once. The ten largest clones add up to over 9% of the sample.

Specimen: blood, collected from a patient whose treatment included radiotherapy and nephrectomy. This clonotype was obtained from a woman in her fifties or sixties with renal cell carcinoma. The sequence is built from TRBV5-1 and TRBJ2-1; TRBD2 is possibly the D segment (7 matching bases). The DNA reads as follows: TGCGCCAGCAGCATACTTCCGGCGGGGGCAGGTGAGCAGTTCTTC. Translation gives CASSILPAGAGEQFF.